This T cell receptor (beta chain) was identified during a study of PD-1 blockade in mismatch repair-deficient tumors. Study summary: Enrolled about 2013-2016, patients had progressing, pretreated mismatch repair-deficient cancers of 12 to 13 types.

Method: immunoSEQ multiplex PCR; TCRdb's copy keeps in-frame clones and lacks some. The table shows some 120,000 clones, with about 90% occurring only once. Comments on this clone: Its antigen is not known.

Study observations and caveats: Tumor-resident clones, often undetectable pretreatment in blood, expanded then contracted after pembrolizumab.

TCR sequencing covered a few patients who responded to pembrolizumab. Germline V gene lookup returns CDR1 MNHEY and CDR2 SVGAGI. CDR3 size: 15 residues. The J segment lost 6 bases and the V segment lost 0 bases, leaving 1 base of the junction unmatched. The specimen comprised peripheral blood, sampled 70 to 72 weeks after starting pembrolizumab. V and J are TRBV6-5 and TRBJ2-7, with 14 bases fitting TRBD2. This sequence was found in an adult with mismatch repair-deficient cancer. The CDR3 DNA reads as TGTGCCAGCAGTTACTCCGGGACTAGCGGGAGCGAGCAGTACTTC. This encodes CASSYSGTSGSEQYF.